This TCR beta chain is drawn from a study of regulatory and conventional T cells in RAG deficiency. This clone was seen only once. Antigen specificity is unknown. Study conclusions and caveats: In Omenn syndrome, Treg and Tconv repertoires overlapped >85%. Control T-cell subsets had markedly higher Shannon entropy and lower Simpson indices than RAG-deficient patients. Omenn syndrome and CID/AS patients had 85 to 100-fold fewer unique Treg TCR beta sequences, versus roughly 10-fold elsewhere.

Trimming removed 2 bases from V and 2 bases from J; junction bases left unmatched: 2. Germline lookup yields CDR1 MNHEY and CDR2 SVGAGI. There are 16 residues in the CDR3. Blood CD4+ CD25-high CD127-low regulatory T cells supplied the genomic DNA template. Only in-frame clones appear in the TCRdb table, and some are missing; sequencing was by immunoSEQ multiplex PCR. The sample shows several thousand clones, about 90% of them seen only once. The data also belong to a second study, concerning regulatory T cells. In that study: Amplification used 52 TRBV primers and 13 TRBJ primers. In patients, unique TRB V-J pairs were restricted and V/J usage skewed, especially in Tregs.

This clonotype originated in a human donor in good health. The chain has TRBV6-5 and TRBJ2-5, with TRBD2 identical over 13 bases. Sequenced: Tregs sorted from blood. The CDR3 region is CASSYPTSGGQETQYF. DNA of the CDR3: TGTGCCAGCAGTTACCCGACTAGCGGGGGGCAAGAGACCCAGTACTTC.